The rows below give T cell receptor beta chains drawn from one sample of a study of blood T cell repertoires in COVID-19. Method: immunoSEQ multiplex PCR; TCRdb's copy keeps in-frame clones and lacks some. The table lists under 150,000 clones, around 87% of them singletons. The sample was peripheral blood. The receptor source for this set is a woman aged 55-69 years with active COVID-19. CDR3s include the opening cysteine and the closing phenylalanine or tryptophan.

v_gene: TRBV7-2
CDR3aa: CASSLAAGPNYGYTF

v_gene: TRBV27
CDR3aa: CASTRTASYGYTF

v_gene: TRBV10-3
CDR3aa: CAIREGAGWAVETQYF

v_gene: TRBV15
CDR3aa: CATSSRDRGVYEQFF

v_gene: TRBV13
CDR3aa: CASSRNSGSRDTQYF

v_gene: TRBV4-1
CDR3aa: CASTGGTGEKLFF

v_gene: TRBV6-1
CDR3aa: CASSEGGQGDHREQFF

v_gene: TRBV3-1/TRBV3-2
CDR3aa: CASSQWGRVSAETQYF

v_gene: TRBV19
CDR3aa: CASSKTAGGDPRRYNSPLHF

v_gene: TRBV19
CDR3aa: CASSTQAANTEAFF

v_gene: TRBV19
CDR3aa: CASTLPLEQYF

v_gene: TRBV30
CDR3aa: CAWSRNLREQYF

v_gene: TRBV2
CDR3aa: CASSEGGWIPEGTQYF

v_gene: TRBV9
CDR3aa: CASSVAAGANVLTF

v_gene: TRBV29-1
CDR3aa: CSDRDRALSGYTF

v_gene: TRBV4-1
CDR3aa: CASSPGTGTYGYTF

v_gene: TRBV25-1
CDR3aa: CASSRGGLAGERYNEQFF

v_gene: TRBV20-1
CDR3aa: CSAGQETQYF

v_gene: TRBV5-8
CDR3aa: CASSSYGAANRATNEKLFF

v_gene: TRBV18
CDR3aa: CASSPLTSGSRADTQYF

v_gene: TRBV27
CDR3aa: CASSRWGAETNEKLFF

v_gene: TRBV11-2
CDR3aa: CASSSIRGNEKLFF

v_gene: TRBV15
CDR3aa: CATSREEGGFGNQPQHF

v_gene: TRBV4-1
CDR3aa: CASSQDWGKGEDTGELFF

v_gene: TRBV28
CDR3aa: CASSWPTDTYEQYF

v_gene: TRBV6-2/TRBV6-3
CDR3aa: CASSYPTGGAALMIQFF

v_gene: TRBV9
CDR3aa: CASRPAGSFTGELFF

v_gene: TRBV6-5
CDR3aa: CASSPPTGWEQYF

v_gene: TRBV28
CDR3aa: CASSEWEQETQYF

v_gene: TRBV7-9
CDR3aa: CASSLRGGEAQPNTGELFF

v_gene: TRBV7-2
CDR3aa: CASSSRGSGSGPKNYGYTF

v_gene: TRBV19
CDR3aa: CASSIARNYGYTF

v_gene: TRBV2
CDR3aa: CASSWDREGRQPQHF

v_gene: TRBV5-5
CDR3aa: CASRRDRGGHTGELFF

v_gene: TRBV6-1
CDR3aa: CASSEMGDGSPLHF

v_gene: TRBV9
CDR3aa: CASSVEQGVGTDTQYF

v_gene: TRBV6-5
CDR3aa: CASAQQGPYGYTF

v_gene: TRBV5-5
CDR3aa: CASQEPGNTIYF

v_gene: TRBV2
CDR3aa: CASTRDSASEKLFF

v_gene: TRBV30
CDR3aa: CAWSDGNTEAFF

v_gene: TRBV19
CDR3aa: CASSRRQGIGEQFF

v_gene: TRBV3-1/TRBV3-2
CDR3aa: CASTATGMNTEAFF

v_gene: TRBV5-1
CDR3aa: CASGLAGGTETQYF

v_gene: TRBV11-2
CDR3aa: CASRIFGTGSYEQYF

v_gene: TRBV7-9
CDR3aa: CASSLVGQGVYGYTF

v_gene: TRBV5-6
CDR3aa: CASSLGDRGNNSPLHF

v_gene: TRBV7-8
CDR3aa: CASSLVGQGRETQYF

v_gene: TRBV9
CDR3aa: CASRGQPYGYTF

v_gene: TRBV7-2
CDR3aa: CASSSEPRGRNTEAFF